One and the same sample provided the 22 T cell receptor beta chains below, sequenced in a study of graft-versus-host responses after intestinal transplantation. TCRdb's copy holds only in-frame clones and misses some; the assay was immunoSEQ multiplex PCR. The table lists 45,000 to 50,000 clones, 90% to 95% of them singletons. Sample: PBMCs, taken around 800 days after a first intestinal transplant, on the day of a second. These receptor sequences come from a human patient who received an intestinal transplant, so some T cells may come from the graft donor.

V and J are TRBV6-1 and TRBJ2-5; no clear D gene. The DNA end is more similar to TRBJ2-7, so the J call may be wrong. The length of the CDR3 is 12 residues. CDR1 and CDR2 from the germline V gene are MNHNS and SASEGT. CDR3 coding DNA: TGTGCCAGCAACCGGCCCTCCTACGAGCAGTACTTC. Translating gives CASNRPSYEQYF.

The genes are TRBV28 and TRBJ2-7; 7 nucleotides match TRBD2. CDR1 MDHEN and CDR2 SYDVKM come from the germline V gene. The CDR3 sequence is 14 residues long. With V trimmed by 6 bases and J by 9 bases, 14 bases remained unmatched. CDR3 nucleotides: TGTGCCAGCAGCCTTGGGGGGGTAGGGGCGGGGCAGTACTTC. Translated, it gives CASSLGGVGAGQYF.

This chain connects TRBV7-3 to TRBJ2-5; TRBD2 is a possible D gene (5 bases). The J call is uncertain, as TRBJ2-7 better fits the DNA end. Germline V CDR1 and CDR2: SGHTA, FQGTGA. The CDR3 spans 16 residues. In nucleotides, the CDR3 is TGTGCCAGCAGCTTAACCAGGTCAGCCCCGGGGAACGAGCAGTACTTC. Its protein is CASSLTRSAPGNEQYF.

The genes are TRBV15 and TRBJ1-1; no clear D. The CDR3 runs 14 residues. Trimming pared 0 bases from V and 8 bases from J, leaving 13 bases between. Germline V gene data show CDR1 as LNHNV and CDR2 as YYDKDF (reference sequence). CDR3 DNA sequence: TGTGCCACCAGCAGAGATCGCGGGTTAGGGGAAGCTTTCTTT. Its translation is CATSRDRGLGEAFF. The whole variable domain, remainder taken from reference TRBV15 and TRBJ1-1, is DAMVIQNPRYQVTQFGKPVTLSCSQTLNHNVMYWYQQKSSQAPKLLFHYYDKDFNNEADTPDNFQSRRPNTSFCFLDIRSPGLGDTAMYLCATSRDRGLGEAFFGQGTRLTVV.

The rearrangement links TRBV27 to TRBJ2-7, with D possibly matching TRBD2 (5 bases). The CDR3 runs to 14 residues. Trimming left V 0 bases short and J 5 bases short, with 11 bases between. The germline gives CDR1 MNHEY, CDR2 SMNVEV (reference sequence). CDR3 nucleotides: TGTGCCAGCAGTTTATCTAGCGTCGGCCACGAGCAGTACTTC. This encodes CASSLSSVGHEQYF.

The CDR3 loop is CASSYAGITYNEQFF. The CDR3 coding sequence is TGTGCCAGCAGTTACGCGGGCATTACGTACAATGAGCAGTTCTTC. The V call is TRBV28, the J call TRBJ2-1; possibly TRBD2 for D (5 bases). The CDR3 is 15 amino acids. The V gene lost 4 bases and the J gene lost 4 bases, with 14 bases spanning the gap. CDR1 and CDR2 (germline): MDHEN, SYDVKM. Full variable domain (outside the CDR3, taken from reference TRBV28 and TRBJ2-1): DVKVTQSSRYLVKRTGEKVFLECVQDMDHENMFWYRQDPGLGLRLIYFSYDVKMKEKGDIPEGYSVSREKKERFSLILESASTNQTSMYLCASSYAGITYNEQFFGPGTRLTVL.

V gene TRBV27 combines with J gene TRBJ1-6, with D uncertain. The length of the CDR3 is 13 residues. The germline V gene encodes CDR1 MNHEY and CDR2 SMNVEV (reference sequence). V was cut by 3 bases and J by 8 bases, with 8 bases left in between. CDR3 protein: CASSLNQYSPLHF. The CDR3 DNA reads as TGTGCCAGCAGTTTGAACCAATATTCACCCCTCCACTTT.

This rearrangement joins TRBV6-5 to TRBJ1-1, with D unclear. This CDR3 has 13 residues. Deletions cut 5 bases from V and 1 base from J, with 8 bases between. Germline V gene lookup returns CDR1 MNHEY and CDR2 SVGAGI. For the CDR3, the DNA is TGTGCCAGCAGTCCGAAGGGGAACACTGAAGCTTTCTTT. Protein: CASSPKGNTEAFF.

This rearrangement joins TRBV18 to TRBJ2-7; a possible D gene is TRBD1 (5 bases). This CDR3 contains 15 residues. In germline, CDR1 is KGHSH, CDR2 LQKENI. V was pared by 4 bases and J by 1 base, with 14 bases between. CDR3 region: CASSRRQGPSYEQYF. CDR3 bases: TGTGCCAGCTCACGGCGCCAGGGTCCTTCCTACGAGCAGTACTTC.

With respect to this clone: The same CDR3 also results from other DNA sequences found in this sample. DNA for the CDR3: TGTGCCACCTTAGCGGGGCCCTACAATGAGCAGTTCTTC. Its protein is CATLAGPYNEQFF. The rearrangement uses TRBV27 and TRBJ2-1; 8 bases agree with TRBD2. Germline CDR1 MNHEY, CDR2 SMNVEV (reference sequence). V lost 10 bases, J lost 2 bases, and 4 bases stayed unmatched. The CDR3 covers 13 residues.

The V gene is TRBV14, the J gene TRBJ1-1; D is perhaps TRBD1 (6 bases). Trimming took off 0 bases at V and 1 base at J, with 15 bases between the two ends. Germline CDR1 is SGHDN and CDR2 is FVKESK. The CDR3 is 17 residues long. CDR3 region: CASSQDWGPIKNTEAFF. The CDR3 bases are TGTGCCAGCAGCCAAGATTGGGGGCCAATTAAGAACACTGAAGCTTTCTTT.

The gene calls are TRBV19 and TRBJ2-1; 8 bases match TRBD2. V lost 2 bases to trimming and J lost 3 bases; unmatched junction nucleotides: 12. CDR1 is LNHDA, CDR2 SQIVND, per germline (reference sequence). The CDR3 sequence is 18 residues long. The CDR3 DNA is TGTGCCAGTAGTATAAGGGGAAGGTCGGGAGGGGACTACAATGAGCAGTTCTTC. Translating gives CASSIRGRSGGDYNEQFF.

The chain links TRBV28 to TRBJ2-1, with a possible D match to TRBD2 (6 bases). V shed 6 bases and J shed 0 bases, with 12 bases lying between them. The CDR3 length is 15 residues. Germline lookup yields CDR1 MDHEN and CDR2 SYDVKM. The CDR3 DNA follows: TGTGCCAGCAGCACGGGAGTCGGCTCCTACAATGAGCAGTTCTTC. This codes for CASSTGVGSYNEQFF.

The J gene is TRBJ2-7, the V gene TRBV6-5; tentative D call: TRBD2 (6 bases). Per the germline V gene, CDR1 is MNHEY and CDR2 is SVGAGI. V was trimmed by 0 bases and J by 0 bases, leaving 9 bases between them. The CDR3 is 15 residues long. CDR3 sequence: CASSYSPGSSYEQYF. CDR3 in DNA: TGTGCCAGCAGTTACTCTCCCGGGAGCTCCTACGAGCAGTACTTC.

The chain combines TRBV7-3 with TRBJ2-3, with 7 bases fitting TRBD2. J gave up 6 bases and V 1 base, and 4 bases lay outside the gene matches. Germline-derived CDR1 and CDR2 are SGHTA and FQGTGA. This CDR3 has 14 amino acids. The CDR3 spells CASSLREGLDTQYF. CDR3 nucleotide sequence: TGTGCCAGCAGCTTAAGGGAGGGGTTGGATACGCAGTATTTT.

The chain combines TRBV6-4 with TRBJ1-2; TRBD1 aligns across 9 bases. The CDR3 spans 15 residues. Germline loops: CDR1 MRHNA, CDR2 SNTAGT. V trimming: 4 bases; J trimming: 7 bases; junction bases outside the gene matches: 10. CDR3: CASSGNTGGASGYTF. As DNA, the CDR3 is TGTGCCAGCAGTGGAAACACAGGGGGCGCGAGTGGCTACACCTTC.

For the CDR3, the DNA is TGTGCCTGGAGTTGGGGGACGGTGAACTATGACACTGAAGCTTTCTTT. It specifies CAWSWGTVNYDTEAFF. The J gene is TRBJ1-1, the V gene TRBV30, with D perhaps matching TRBD1 (5 bases). The CDR3 runs 16 residues. CDR1 GTSNPN and CDR2 SVGIG come from the germline V gene (reference sequence). V lost 2 bases to trimming and J lost 3 bases, with 19 bases between them.

The rearrangement joins TRBV28 to TRBJ1-2, with no clear D. CDR1 and CDR2 from the germline V gene are MDHEN and SYDVKM. The CDR3 is 13 residues long. V was cut by 4 bases and J by 8 bases, with 14 bases left in between. CDR3 in amino acids: CASSSGISVGYTF. The CDR3 DNA sequence: TGTGCCAGCAGTTCCGGGATATCGGTGGGCTACACCTTC.

J is TRBJ2-1 and V is TRBV7-6, with 7 bases that match TRBD2. Germline lookup yields CDR1 SGHVS and CDR2 FNYEAQ. V trimming: 0 bases; J trimming: 1 base; junction bases outside the gene matches: 12. The CDR3 extends over 19 amino acids. CDR3 DNA: TGTGCCAGCAGCTTAGCCTCGGAGATTGGAGCGGGATCCTACAATGAGCAGTTCTTC. Residues: CASSLASEIGAGSYNEQFF.

The rearrangement joins TRBV19 to TRBJ2-2; D remains ambiguous. V gave up 10 bases and J gave up 6 bases, with 15 bases separating them. The CDR3 spans 13 residues. The germline V gene has CDR1 LNHDA and CDR2 SQIVND (reference sequence). CDR3 bases: TGTGCCACCTCCGTCGTACCTCCCGGGGAGCTGTTTTTT. Encoded protein: CATSVVPPGELFF.

The chain uses TRBV30 and TRBJ2-1, with D perhaps being TRBD1 or TRBD2 (6 bases each). In germline, CDR1 is GTSNPN, CDR2 SVGIG (reference sequence). Trimming removed 6 bases at V and 3 bases at J, with 18 bases between. The CDR3 totals 15 residues. CDR3 coding DNA: TGTGCCTGCGGGGGCGGGAAGGACCGCTACAATGAGCAGTTCTTC. Its translation is CACGGGKDRYNEQFF.

This chain joins TRBV29-1 and TRBJ2-7; the D call may be TRBD1 or TRBD2 (5 bases each). Trimming cost V 7 bases and J 6 bases, with 13 bases left between them. The CDR3 runs to 11 residues. Germline V lookup: CDR1 SQVTM, CDR2 ANQGSEA. The CDR3 DNA reads as TGCAGCGGGGGTTGGGGGACCGAGCAGTACTTC. Translation: CSGGWGTEQYF.